The present T cell receptor (beta chain) was sequenced within a study of cytomegalovirus exposure and HLA in healthy donors. General study points: There were three CMV-associated chains whose specificity for CMV antigens was confirmed in vitro.

Comments on this clone: Its antigen is as yet unknown.

The CDR3 sequence is 16 residues long. Germline V CDR1 and CDR2: ENHRY, SYGVKD. The J segment lost 7 bases and the V segment lost 5 bases, leaving 6 bases of the junction unmatched. The PCR employed 60 Vbeta primers together with 13 Jbeta primers. Assay used: immunoSEQ multiplex PCR; TCRdb lists only in-frame clones, some missing. The sample includes roughly 140,000 clones. The gene calls are TRBV10-3 and TRBJ2-2, with 14 positions matching TRBD2. The clonotype originates from a man aged 40-49 years in good health and CMV-seronegative. Material for sequencing was PBMCs. The CDR3 nucleotides are TGTGCCATCAGTCCGACTAGCGGGGGGGCCGGCGGGGAGCTGTTTTTT. Its translation is CAISPTSGGAGGELFF.